These 12 T cell receptor beta chains originate from one sample sequenced in a study of CD8 T cells in ankylosing spondylitis (dated 2017 in TCRdb). The protocol used for the library was 5' RACE. Sequenced using an Illumina HiSeq 2500. The public sequencing data were trimmed at Q25 with fastp and processed into clonotypes with MiXCR by TCRdb, which kept only in-frame beta chains. Every distinct CDR3 protein forms one entry, paired with its most common genes and DNA. The sample table shows roughly 250,000 distinct CDR3 sequences, and roughly 8.6% are seen once. Nearly 7% of the sample comes from the top ten. Material: blood, either unsorted or a sorted T cell fraction (not recorded which). All receptors come from a male donor with ankylosing spondylitis or in good health (not recorded which).

This clonotype was counted many times. This rearrangement joins TRBV12-3 or TRBV12-4 to TRBJ1-4; D unclear. CDR3 size: 14 residues. Trimming pared 5 bases from V and 5 bases from J, leaving 12 bases between. The CDR3 is CASSLSGSNEKLFF. CDR3 coding DNA: TGTGCCAGCAGTCTCTCCGGCAGCAATGAAAAACTGTTTTTT.

This clonotype occurred many times. The chain is built from TRBV5-1 and TRBJ2-4; D possibly uses TRBD1 or TRBD2 (6 bases each). There are 13 residues in the CDR3. CDR1 SGHRS and CDR2 YFSETQ come from the germline V gene. Between the trimmed V and J ends, which lost 0 bases and 8 bases, there was a span of 9 bases. The CDR3 DNA follows: TGCGCCAGCAGCTTGGCAGGGGAGGACATTCAGTACTTC. Translating it yields CASSLAGEDIQYF.

This clonotype came up many times. The chain joins TRBV12-3 or TRBV12-4 to TRBJ1-1; D call uncertain. V was pared by 5 bases and J by 2 bases, with 12 bases between. This CDR3 spans 14 amino acids. The CDR3 bases are TGTGCCAGCAGTGAGGCTGGTCAAAACACTGAAGCTTTCTTT. Amino acids: CASSEAGQNTEAFF.

Ten or more counts support this clonotype. The CDR3 DNA reads as TGTGCCAGCAGCTTTCAGGGGAGTGGAGCCAAAAACATTCAGTACTTC. This gives the protein CASSFQGSGAKNIQYF. The V gene is TRBV5-5, the J gene TRBJ2-4; the D gene is possibly TRBD1 (6 bases). The V end lost 2 bases, the J end lost 0 bases, and 12 bases lay between the germline ends. Germline V CDR1 and CDR2: SGHKS, YYEKEE (reference sequence). This CDR3 is 16 amino acids long.

This clonotype was counted ten times or more. The chain recombines TRBV7-9 with TRBJ1-5; D is ambiguous. This CDR3 has 14 amino acids. Trimming shortened V by 1 base and J by 6 bases, and 10 bases separated the two germline ends. Germline V gene lookup returns CDR1 SEHNR and CDR2 FQNEAQ (reference sequence). DNA of the CDR3: TGTGCCAGCAGCTTAGGAGGTGGAGGTCAGCCCCAGCATTTT. Its protein product is CASSLGGGGQPQHF.

In its sample, this clonotype was seen many times. The chain links TRBV6-5 to TRBJ1-6, with TRBD1 matching over 8 bases. V shed 0 bases and J 9 bases; nucleotides not matched to a gene: 7. CDR3 size: 16 residues. Per germline, CDR1 MNHEY and CDR2 SVGAGI. DNA for the CDR3: TGTGCCAGCAGTTACTCGGGCGGACAGGGAAGTTCACCCCTCCACTTT. Residues: CASSYSGGQGSSPLHF.

In its sample, this clonotype was seen a few times. The chain couples TRBV20-1 to TRBJ1-1; TRBD1 matches at 11 bases. Per germline, CDR1 DFQATT and CDR2 SNEGSKA (reference sequence). With V trimmed by 3 bases and J by 4 bases, 7 bases remained unmatched. The CDR3 extends over 15 amino acids. The CDR3 bases are TGCAGTGCTAGTTACACGGGACAGGGGGGCACTGAAGCTTTCTTT. Translating gives CSASYTGQGGTEAFF.

This clonotype was seen a few times. The chain uses TRBV7-9 and TRBJ2-7, with D perhaps given as TRBD1 or TRBD2 (6 bases each). The V gene's germline CDR1 is SEHNR and CDR2 FQNEAQ (reference sequence). CDR3 length equals 13 residues. The ends were cut back, 5 bases at V and 4 bases at J, with 12 bases in the middle. CDR3 DNA: TGTGCCAGCAGCCCCATAGGGGGGTACGAGCAGTACTTC. Translated, it gives CASSPIGGYEQYF.

This clonotype showed up many times. The chain recombines TRBV20-1 with TRBJ2-2; D may be TRBD1 (6 bases). Trimming stripped 0 bases from V and 2 bases from J, with 7 bases between. Germline loops: CDR1 DFQATT, CDR2 SNEGSKA (reference sequence). The CDR3 consists of 14 residues. The CDR3, as DNA: TGCAGTGCTAGAGAACAGGGTAACACCGGGGAGCTGTTTTTT. This gives the protein CSAREQGNTGELFF.

This clonotype was observed at least ten times. This chain connects TRBV7-9 to TRBJ1-1, with D perhaps matching TRBD1 (5 bases). Germline loops: CDR1 SEHNR, CDR2 FQNEAQ (reference sequence). Trimming removed 3 bases from V and 1 base from J, with 9 bases in between. This CDR3 comprises 14 residues. CDR3 DNA: TGTGCCAGCAGCTTCCCGACAGAGAACACTGAAGCTTTCTTT. Protein product: CASSFPTENTEAFF.

Ten or more counts support this clonotype. The chain joins TRBV20-1 to TRBJ1-5; D gene ambiguous. Germline V gives CDR1 DFQATT, CDR2 SNEGSKA (reference sequence). The CDR3 extends over 15 amino acids. V gave up 3 bases and J gave up 7 bases, with 19 bases separating them. In DNA, the CDR3 is TGCAGTGCTAGGAGTACAGAACCCGTAGGGCAGCCCCAGCATTTT. It is translated as CSARSTEPVGQPQHF.

There are many counts of this clonotype. J is TRBJ2-1 and V is TRBV6-1; D is uncertain. V lost 6 bases to trimming and J lost 1 base, with 10 bases between them. The CDR3 runs to 14 residues. CDR1 and CDR2 (germline): MNHNS, SASEGT. In DNA, the CDR3 is TGTGCCAGCAGGAGGAGTCTGTCCTACAATGAGCAGTTCTTC. As protein: CASRRSLSYNEQFF.